Listed below are T cell receptor beta chains from one sample, sequenced in a study of cytomegalovirus exposure and HLA in healthy donors. Assay used: immunoSEQ multiplex PCR; TCRdb lists only in-frame clones, some missing. Its table records around 45,000 clones. Sample: PBMCs. The receptors here all came from a male donor in good health and CMV-seronegative. CDR3s include the opening cysteine and the closing phenylalanine or tryptophan. The D gene is left open where the match is weak.

d_gene | j_gene | v_gene | CDR3aa | CDR3nt
- | TRBJ1-2 | TRBV5-1 | CASSLQSTYGYTF | TGCGCCAGCAGCTTGCAAAGCACCTATGGCTACACCTTC
- | TRBJ1-6 | TRBV7-2 | CASSPRQASGSPLHF | TGTGCCAGCAGCCCCCGCCAGGCTTCAGGTTCACCCCTCCACTTT
- | TRBJ1-2 | TRBV19 | CASGEDPARGYGYTF | TGTGCCAGTGGGGAGGATCCGGCTCGGGGCTATGGCTACACCTTC
TRBD1 | TRBJ1-2 | TRBV2 | CASSETSRGANYGYTF | TGTGCCAGCAGTGAAACTTCCAGGGGGGCAAACTATGGCTACACCTTC
TRBD1 | TRBJ2-7 | TRBV5-8 | CASSVPGQSYEQYF | TGTGCCAGCAGCGTACCGGGACAGTCCTACGAGCAGTACTTC
- | TRBJ1-5 | TRBV19 | CAIVGGNQPQHF | TGTGCCATTGTGGGGGGAAATCAGCCCCAGCATTTT
TRBD1 | TRBJ1-4 | TRBV27 | CASSPRQGTNEKLFF | TGTGCCAGCAGTCCAAGACAGGGAACTAATGAAAAACTGTTTTTT
- | TRBJ2-1 | TRBV7-9 | CASSLRADAEQFF | TGTGCCAGCAGCTTGAGGGCCGACGCTGAGCAGTTCTTC
TRBD2 | TRBJ2-2 | TRBV11-2 | CASSQLSGGPNTGELFF | TGTGCCAGCAGCCAACTTAGCGGGGGGCCGAACACCGGGGAGCTGTTTTTT
- | TRBJ2-1 | TRBV7-2 | CASSIHTVNEQFF | TGTGCCAGCAGCATTCACACAGTGAATGAGCAGTTCTTC
TRBD1 | TRBJ1-2 | TRBV30 | CAWSANRGRHYGYTF | TGTGCCTGGAGTGCAAACAGGGGGCGTCACTATGGCTACACCTTC
TRBD1 | TRBJ1-2 | TRBV5-1 | CASSSNGQGYGYTF | TGCGCCAGCAGCTCGAACGGACAGGGCTATGGCTACACCTTC
TRBD1 | TRBJ2-4 | TRBV15 | CATSRDPGQGNIQYF | TGTGCCACCAGCAGAGATCCAGGACAGGGAAACATTCAGTACTTC
- | TRBJ1-5 | TRBV6-1 | CASSEGQTNNQPQHF | TGTGCCAGCAGTGAAGGGCAGACTAACAATCAGCCCCAGCATTTT
- | TRBJ1-4 | TRBV18 | CASSLNLEQTNEKLFF | TGTGCCAGCTCGCTCAACCTTGAACAGACTAATGAAAAACTGTTTTTT
- | TRBJ1-3 | TRBV2 | CASSDDRPSGNTIYF | TGTGCCAGCAGTGACGACAGACCCTCTGGAAACACCATATATTTT
- | TRBJ2-7 | TRBV6-5 | CASSYSGSSYEQYF | TGTGCCAGCAGTTACTCGGGCAGTTCCTACGAGCAGTACTTC
- | TRBJ2-2 | TRBV7-9 | CASFRDTGELFF | TGTGCCAGCTTCAGGGACACCGGGGAGCTGTTTTTT
- | TRBJ2-7 | TRBV6-5 | CASSYSGGPYEQYF | TGTGCCAGCAGTTATTCTGGGGGCCCCTACGAGCAGTACTTC
TRBD1 | TRBJ2-3 | TRBV19 | CASFDRDRGGPDTQYF | TGTGCCAGTTTCGACCGGGACAGGGGAGGCCCAGATACGCAGTATTTT
TRBD1 | TRBJ1-4 | TRBV7-9 | CASSWWDIRGQLEKLFF | TGTGCCAGCAGCTGGTGGGACATTCGGGGACAGCTCGAAAAACTGTTTTTT
- | TRBJ1-4 | TRBV4-2 | CASSQEQGVEKLFF | TGTGCCAGCAGCCAAGAACAGGGAGTAGAAAAACTGTTTTTT
TRBD2 | TRBJ2-2 | TRBV4-1 | CASSQLGLAGGPPSNTGELFF | TGCGCCAGCAGCCAACTCGGACTAGCGGGGGGCCCCCCAAGTAACACCGGGGAGCTGTTTTTT
- | TRBJ2-1 | TRBV11-3 | CASSLTHVDEQFF | TGTGCCAGCAGCTTAACACACGTCGATGAGCAGTTCTTC
- | TRBJ2-3 | TRBV7-3 | CASSLSQGTQYF | TGTGCCAGCAGCTTAAGCCAGGGGACGCAGTATTTT
TRBD2 | TRBJ2-3 | TRBV7-6 | CASSLEGLGTDTQYF | TGTGCCAGCAGCTTAGAGGGACTAGGCACAGATACGCAGTATTTT
TRBD1 | TRBJ2-2 | TRBV29-1 | CSVVQGATGELFF | TGCAGCGTTGTACAGGGGGCCACCGGGGAGCTGTTTTTT
TRBD1 | TRBJ1-4 | TRBV18 | CASSPTYRGEKLFF | TGTGCCAGCTCACCGACCTACAGGGGCGAAAAACTGTTTTTT
- | TRBJ1-5 | TRBV6-4 | CASSVETGNQPQHF | TGTGCCAGCAGTGTCGAGACAGGCAATCAGCCCCAGCATTTT
- | TRBJ1-1 | TRBV7-3 | CASSFTVNTEAFF | TGTGCCAGCAGCTTCACAGTGAACACTGAAGCTTTCTTT
- | TRBJ1-4 | TRBV18 | CASSQNPVFNEKLFF | TGTGCCAGCTCCCAAAACCCGGTATTCAATGAAAAACTGTTTTTT
- | TRBJ1-2 | TRBV28 | CASSLGGAFYGYTF | TGTGCCAGCAGTTTAGGTGGAGCCTTCTATGGCTACACCTTC
- | TRBJ2-3 | TRBV5-6 | CASSLAGEVDTQYF | TGTGCCAGCAGCTTGGCGGGGGAAGTTGATACGCAGTATTTT
- | TRBJ1-5 | TRBV30 | CAWSEGTGQPQHF | TGTGCCTGGAGTGAAGGAACAGGTCAGCCCCAGCATTTT
- | TRBJ2-5 | TRBV25-1 | CASRETQYF | TGTGCCAGTCGAGAGACCCAGTACTTC
- | TRBJ1-5 | TRBV19 | CASTPDRYQPQHF | TGTGCCAGTACCCCGGACAGATATCAGCCCCAGCATTTT
- | TRBJ1-1 | TRBV11-3 | CASSLSGKITEAFF | TGTGCCAGCAGCTTATCGGGGAAGATCACTGAAGCTTTCTTT
- | TRBJ1-5 | TRBV5-1 | CASSLDGRNSNQPQHF | TGCGCCAGCAGCTTGGATGGCCGAAATAGCAATCAGCCCCAGCATTTT
- | TRBJ2-1 | TRBV6-1 | CASSEVWRQKQFF | TGTGCCAGCAGTGAAGTTTGGCGACAGAAGCAGTTCTTC
- | TRBJ1-2 | TRBV4-1 | CASSRPDPGFVGYTF | TGCGCCAGCAGCCGCCCTGACCCGGGTTTCGTAGGCTACACCTTC
- | TRBJ2-7 | TRBV7-8 | CASSLGRSYEQYF | TGTGCCAGCAGCTTGGGCAGGTCCTACGAGCAGTACTTC